The source of this TCR beta chain is a study of T cell responses to AZD1222 COVID-19 vaccine. Overall study results and limits: Donors were chiefly white British, with a greater number of females, and clonal diversity was perhaps underestimated. Spike-specific TCR repertoires showed rising breadth and depth after two AZD1222 doses. No day 14 peak samples; only post-peak repertoires were characterized.

Germline CDR1 MDHEN, CDR2 SYDVKM. The CDR3 runs 15 residues. With 0 bases removed from V and 0 bases from J, the gap between germline ends came to 6 bases. A note on this clone: Antigen unknown.

The method was immunoSEQ multiplex PCR; TCRdb's version includes in-frame clones alone and lacks a portion of them. This repertoire shows about 53,000 clones, approximately 86% found once; its top ten account for approximately 2.4%. The sequences come from peripheral blood, collected 28 days after the second AZD1222 dose. The chain couples TRBV28 to TRBJ1-5; no reliable D call. The sequence came from an adult who received the AZD1222 COVID-19 vaccine. This CDR3 is CASSLWADSNQPQHF. DNA of the CDR3: TGTGCCAGCAGTTTATGGGCCGATAGCAATCAGCCCCAGCATTTT.